The clone carrying this TCR beta chain was seen a handful of times. TCRdb re-called the 5' RACE reads with MiXCR, one entry per CDR3 protein. The sample carries tens of thousands of distinct CDR3 sequences, less than 20% recorded once. This specimen comes from a study of HIV-infected patients and healthy controls. The CDR3 spans 14 residues. The germline gives CDR1 LGHDT, CDR2 YNNKEL (reference sequence). Deletions cut 2 bases from V and 10 bases from J, with 17 bases between. V and J are TRBV3-1 and TRBJ1-1, with D perhaps matching TRBD1 (6 bases). This clonotype was sampled from a human donor in good health. The material sequenced was CD4+ T cells from blood. The DNA for the CDR3 is TGTGCCAGCAGCCAAATTGGGGGCGCAAGATCAGCTTTCTTT. Protein product: CASSQIGGARSAFF.